What follows is one TCR beta chain and its context. Germline V gives CDR1 MNHEY, CDR2 SVGEGT. CDR3 length: 15 residues. V shed 2 bases and J shed 4 bases, with 11 bases lying between them. The data originate from a study of blood T cell repertoires in COVID-19. Study summary: The origin of the acute and convalescent COVID-19 samples was the United States, Italy and Spain. T cells, B-cell-depleted T cells, or PBMCs supplied cDNA or gDNA.

Authors' data handling: Amplification with reference gene primers provided the estimates of nucleated cell counts. Profiled with immunoSEQ multiplex PCR; TCRdb holds only in-frame clones, not every one. That table is the source of V, J and clone size, and D and trimming were worked out from the DNA. The repertoire includes roughly 500,000 clones, approximately 85% of them detected once, and about 3% sits in the top ten. The sequence was obtained from a human donor in a cohort sampled during active COVID-19. Sample: peripheral blood. This sequence joins TRBV6-2 or TRBV6-3 and TRBJ2-2; tentatively, D is TRBD1 (6 bases). CDR3: CASSYGGAGTGELFF. Written as DNA, the CDR3 is TGTGCCAGCAGTTACGGGGGCGCTGGCACCGGGGAGCTGTTTTTT.